These 8 T cell receptor beta chains originate from one sample sequenced in a study of control samples from healthy donors and cancer patients. Measured with immunoSEQ multiplex PCR; TCRdb has only the in-frame clones, and not every one. The sample has 65,000 to 80,000 clones, roughly 90% seen once. The material sequenced was PBMCs. The source is a woman in her forties or fifties with colorectal cancer.

The rearrangement links TRBV12-3 or TRBV12-4 to TRBJ2-3; perhaps TRBD1 as D (6 bases). The length of the CDR3 is 13 residues. Trimming removed 3 bases from V and 5 bases from J, with 9 bases in between. CDR3 nucleotide sequence: TGTGCCAGCAGTTTCGGCAGGGGAGATACGCAGTATTTT. Translating it yields CASSFGRGDTQYF.

The rearrangement uses TRBV5-5 and TRBJ1-6; D call uncertain. Germline lookup yields CDR1 SGHKS and CDR2 YYEKEE (reference sequence). V was cut by 0 bases and J by 1 base, with 5 bases left in between. CDR3 size: 15 residues. CDR3 in DNA: TGTGCCAGCAGCTTGGGGGTGTCCTATAATTCACCCCTCCACTTT. Translated: CASSLGVSYNSPLHF. The variable domain in full, with the rest retrieved from reference TRBV5-5 and TRBJ1-6, is DAGVTQSPTHLIKTRGQQVTLRCSPISGHKSVSWYQQVLGQGPQFIFQYYEKEERGRGNFPDRFSARQFPNYSSELNVNALLLGDSALYLCASSLGVSYNSPLHFGNGTRLTVT.

As for this clone: The same CDR3 is also encoded by other DNA sequences in this sample. The V gene is TRBV6-4, the J gene TRBJ2-2, with TRBD1 as a possible D gene (6 bases). The V end was cut by 3 bases, the J end by 4 bases, with 9 bases between. The CDR3 has 14 amino acids. Germline values: CDR1 MRHNA, CDR2 SNTAGT. CDR3 in DNA: TGTGCCAGCAGTGAAGTAGGGGGCACCGGGGAGCTGTTTTTT. Amino acid sequence: CASSEVGGTGELFF.

This clone was seen once. The chain links TRBV19 to TRBJ2-3; D remains ambiguous. Trimming took off 0 bases at V and 5 bases at J, with 3 bases between the two ends. The CDR3 length is 12 residues. Germline V gene lookup returns CDR1 LNHDA and CDR2 SQIVND (reference sequence). CDR3 sequence reads: CASSIDRDTQYF. The CDR3 DNA is TGTGCCAGTAGTATAGATAGAGATACGCAGTATTTT.

A few counts support this clone. The chain carries TRBV5-1 and TRBJ1-3, with TRBD1 matching 8 bases. In germline, CDR1 is SGHRS, CDR2 YFSETQ. The CDR3 is 14 amino acids. With V trimmed by 7 bases and J by 7 bases, 10 bases remained unmatched. The CDR3 DNA is TGCGCCAGCTGGGATCCTACAGGGGGGAACACCATATATTTT. This gives the protein CASWDPTGGNTIYF.

The chain couples TRBV18 to TRBJ2-1; D gene uncertain. This CDR3 contains 13 residues. V gave up 0 bases and J gave up 9 bases, with 9 bases separating them. Germline CDR1 reads KGHSH; CDR2 reads LQKENI. The CDR3 loop is CASSPPVRTEQFF. CDR3 sequence (DNA): TGTGCCAGCTCACCACCGGTTCGTACTGAGCAGTTCTTC.

The chain has TRBV30 and TRBJ2-5; D remains unclear. Deletions cut 2 bases from V and 6 bases from J, with 10 bases between. CDR1 and CDR2 (germline): GTSNPN, SVGIG (reference sequence). This CDR3 is 12 amino acids long. The CDR3 region is CAWSPPTKTQYF. The CDR3 bases are TGTGCCTGGAGTCCCCCCACGAAGACCCAGTACTTC.

The chain is built from TRBV12-3 or TRBV12-4 and TRBJ2-7, with 11 bases that match TRBD2. The CDR3 is made up of 13 amino acids. After removal of 3 bases from V and 6 bases from J, the junction contained 1 base not matched to a gene. The CDR3 DNA is TGTGCCAGCAGTTTTGGACTAGCGGGCGAGCAGTACGTC. Translation gives CASSFGLAGEQYV.